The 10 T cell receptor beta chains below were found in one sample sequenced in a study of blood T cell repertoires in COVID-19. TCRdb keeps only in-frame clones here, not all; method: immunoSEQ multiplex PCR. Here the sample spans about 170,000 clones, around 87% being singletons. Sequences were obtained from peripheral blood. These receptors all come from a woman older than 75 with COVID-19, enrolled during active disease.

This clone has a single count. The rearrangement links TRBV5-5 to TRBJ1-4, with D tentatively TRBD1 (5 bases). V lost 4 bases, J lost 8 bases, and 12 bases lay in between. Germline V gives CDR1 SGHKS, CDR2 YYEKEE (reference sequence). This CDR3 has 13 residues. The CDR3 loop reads CASSQGREEKLFF. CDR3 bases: TGTGCCAGCAGCCAGGGACGGGAGGAAAAACTGTTTTTT. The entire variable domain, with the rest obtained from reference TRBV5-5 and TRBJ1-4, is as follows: DAGVTQSPTHLIKTRGQQVTLRCSPISGHKSVSWYQQVLGQGPQFIFQYYEKEERGRGNFPDRFSARQFPNYSSELNVNALLLGDSALYLCASSQGREEKLFFGSGTQLSVL.

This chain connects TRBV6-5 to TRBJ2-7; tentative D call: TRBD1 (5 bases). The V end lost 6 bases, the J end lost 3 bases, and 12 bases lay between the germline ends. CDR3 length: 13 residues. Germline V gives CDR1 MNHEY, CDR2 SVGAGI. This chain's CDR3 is CASRKGQVYEQYF. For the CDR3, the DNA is TGTGCCAGCAGGAAGGGGCAGGTCTACGAGCAGTACTTC.

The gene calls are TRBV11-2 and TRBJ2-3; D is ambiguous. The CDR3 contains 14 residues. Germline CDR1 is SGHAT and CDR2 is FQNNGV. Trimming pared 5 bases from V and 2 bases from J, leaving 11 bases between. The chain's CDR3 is CASSRGGTTDTQYF. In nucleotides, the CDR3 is TGTGCCAGCAGCCGTGGCGGAACCACAGATACGCAGTATTTT.

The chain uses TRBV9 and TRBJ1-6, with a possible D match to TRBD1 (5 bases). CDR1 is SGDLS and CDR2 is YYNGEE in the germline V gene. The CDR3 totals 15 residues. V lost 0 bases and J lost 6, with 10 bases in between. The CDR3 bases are TGTGCCAGCAGCGTAGCTGGGGGAGGTAATTCACCCCTCCACTTT. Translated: CASSVAGGGNSPLHF.

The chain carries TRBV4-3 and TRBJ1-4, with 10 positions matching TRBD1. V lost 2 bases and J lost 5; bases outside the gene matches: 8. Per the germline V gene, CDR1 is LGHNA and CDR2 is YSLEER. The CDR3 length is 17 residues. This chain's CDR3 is CASSQKRPGQGNEKLFF. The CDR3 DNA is TGCGCCAGCAGCCAAAAAAGACCGGGACAGGGGAATGAAAAACTGTTTTTT.

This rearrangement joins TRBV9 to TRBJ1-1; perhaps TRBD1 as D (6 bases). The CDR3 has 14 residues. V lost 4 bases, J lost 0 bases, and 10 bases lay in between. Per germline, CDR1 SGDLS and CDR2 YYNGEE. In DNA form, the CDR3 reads TGTGCCAGCAGCAAAAGGGACATGAACACTGAAGCTTTCTTT. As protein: CASSKRDMNTEAFF. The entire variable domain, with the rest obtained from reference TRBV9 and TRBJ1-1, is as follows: DSGVTQTPKHLITATGQRVTLRCSPRSGDLSVYWYQQSLDQGLQFLIQYYNGEERAKGNILERFSAQQFPDLHSELNLSSLELGDSALYFCASSKRDMNTEAFFGQGTRLTVV.

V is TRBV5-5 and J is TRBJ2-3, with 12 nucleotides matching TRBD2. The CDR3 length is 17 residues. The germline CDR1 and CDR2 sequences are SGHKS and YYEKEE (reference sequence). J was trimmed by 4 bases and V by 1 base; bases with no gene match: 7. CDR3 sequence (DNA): TGTGCCAGCAGCTTGAGACTAGCGGGAGTTTGGTCAGATACGCAGTATTTT. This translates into CASSLRLAGVWSDTQYF.

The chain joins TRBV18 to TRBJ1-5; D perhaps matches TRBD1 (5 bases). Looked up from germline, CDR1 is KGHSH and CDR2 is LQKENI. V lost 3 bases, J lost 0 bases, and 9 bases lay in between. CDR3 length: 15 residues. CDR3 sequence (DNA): TGTGCCAGCTCACCGGAGGGGTATAGCAATCAGCCCCAGCATTTT. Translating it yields CASSPEGYSNQPQHF. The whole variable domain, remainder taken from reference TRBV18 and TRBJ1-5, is NAGVMQNPRHLVRRRGQEARLRCSPMKGHSHVYWYRQLPEEGLKFMVYLQKENIIDESGMPKERFSAEFPKEGPSILRIQQVVRGDSAAYFCASSPEGYSNQPQHFGDGTRLSIL.

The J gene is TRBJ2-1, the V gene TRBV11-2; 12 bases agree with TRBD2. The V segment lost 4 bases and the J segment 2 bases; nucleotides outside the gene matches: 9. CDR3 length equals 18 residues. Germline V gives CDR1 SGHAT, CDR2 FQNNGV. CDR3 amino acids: CASSWPTSGSITYNEQFF. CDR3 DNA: TGTGCCAGCAGCTGGCCGACTAGCGGGAGTATCACCTACAATGAGCAGTTCTTC.

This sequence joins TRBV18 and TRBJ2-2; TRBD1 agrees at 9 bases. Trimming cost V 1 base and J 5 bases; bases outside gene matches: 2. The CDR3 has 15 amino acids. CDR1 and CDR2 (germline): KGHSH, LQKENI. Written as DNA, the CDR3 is TGTGCCAGCTCACCACAACAGGGGGCAACCGGGGAGCTGTTTTTT. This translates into CASSPQQGATGELFF.